A single sample gave rise to the 21 T cell receptor beta chains below, sequenced in a study of T cell changes during pregnancy in multiple sclerosis. Assay: immunoSEQ multiplex PCR; the TCRdb copy retains only in-frame clones and omits some. The sample includes about 36,000 clones, about 92% of them seen just once. Material for sequencing was PBMCs (not recorded whether the cells were cultured). The receptor set was obtained from a female donor with multiple sclerosis, enrolled in a pregnancy study.

The chain couples TRBV7-2 to TRBJ2-7; D remains unclear. The CDR3 totals 15 residues. V dropped 0 bases and J dropped 4 bases, with 13 bases sitting between them. Germline CDR1 SGHTA, CDR2 FQGNSA. This chain's CDR3 is CASSLAGKAAYEQYF. The CDR3 DNA is TGTGCCAGCAGCTTAGCGGGTAAGGCAGCTTACGAGCAGTACTTC.

V is TRBV4-1 and J is TRBJ2-3; 8 nucleotides match TRBD1. Germline V lookup: CDR1 MGHRA, CDR2 YSYEKL. CDR3 length: 17 residues. Germline trimming cut 0 bases from V and 1 base from J; bases unmatched to any gene: 6. CDR3 sequence reads: CASSQDHKQGGTDTQYF. CDR3 nucleotides: TGCGCCAGCAGCCAAGATCACAAACAGGGGGGCACAGATACGCAGTATTTT.

The chain links TRBV9 to TRBJ2-1; D ambiguous. V was pared by 1 base and J by 2 bases, with 4 bases between. Germline assignment: CDR1 SGDLS and CDR2 YYNGEE. This CDR3 has 13 amino acids. CDR3 nucleotides: TGTGCCAGCAGCGTAAGCGCCTACAATGAGCAGTTCTTC. Translated: CASSVSAYNEQFF.

The J gene is TRBJ1-5, the V gene TRBV4-1; 7 nucleotides align to TRBD1. Germline assignment: CDR1 MGHRA and CDR2 YSYEKL. V was clipped by 3 bases and J by 1 base; unmatched bases: 3. The CDR3 is 15 residues long. The CDR3 spells CASSHKQGSNQPQHF. The CDR3 region has the DNA TGCGCCAGCAGCCACAAACAGGGGAGCAATCAGCCCCAGCATTTT.

The chain carries TRBV30 and TRBJ1-3; 8 nucleotides match TRBD1. The CDR3 has 18 residues. CDR1 is GTSNPN and CDR2 is SVGIG in the germline V gene (reference sequence). V shed 2 bases, J shed 0 bases, and the junction held 12 bases outside the gene matches. CDR3 amino acids: CAWSITGGWPLSGNTIYF. CDR3 in DNA: TGTGCCTGGAGTATAACAGGGGGTTGGCCCCTCTCTGGAAACACCATATATTTT.

The gene calls are TRBV5-1 and TRBJ2-6; D remains unclear. The germline gives CDR1 SGHRS, CDR2 YFSETQ. V shed 5 bases and J shed 0 bases, with 9 bases lying between them. CDR3 length equals 15 residues. The CDR3 loop reads CASRLQSSGANVLTF. In DNA form, the CDR3 reads TGCGCCAGCAGACTCCAGAGCTCTGGGGCCAACGTCCTGACTTTC.

The chain employs TRBV5-1 and TRBJ2-3; TRBD2 agrees at 9 bases. The germline V gene has CDR1 SGHRS and CDR2 YFSETQ. The CDR3 is made up of 14 amino acids. Germline trimming cut 2 bases from V and 3 bases from J; bases unmatched to any gene: 1. The chain's CDR3 is CASSFAGGTDTQYF. In nucleotides, the CDR3 is TGCGCCAGCAGCTTTGCGGGAGGGACAGATACGCAGTATTTT.

This chain links TRBV9 with TRBJ2-1, with 13 bases that match TRBD2. The CDR3 length is 18 residues. V gave up 0 bases and J gave up 9 bases; unmatched junction bases: 12. Germline V gene lookup returns CDR1 SGDLS and CDR2 YYNGEE. Here the CDR3 DNA reads TGTGCCAGCAGCGTAGGGAATCGGGGGACTAGCGGGATTGGTGAGCAGTTCTTC. Residues: CASSVGNRGTSGIGEQFF.

DNA for the CDR3: TGTGCCAGCAGCTGGGACAGGCACTACGAGCAGTACTTC. It translates to CASSWDRHYEQYF. V gene TRBV5-6 combines with J gene TRBJ2-7; 8 bases fit TRBD1. The germline V gene has CDR1 SGHDT and CDR2 YYEEEE. CDR3 length equals 13 residues. J gave up 3 bases and V 3 bases, and 2 bases lay outside the gene matches.

The chain carries TRBV28 and TRBJ1-1; no firm D call. Per germline, CDR1 MDHEN and CDR2 SYDVKM. V was shortened by 3 bases and J by 7 bases, with 12 bases between the two germline ends. The CDR3 sequence is 13 residues long. CDR3 sequence reads: CASSFWTPHEAFF. CDR3 nucleotides: TGTGCCAGCAGTTTTTGGACTCCACATGAAGCTTTCTTT.

The chain uses TRBV30 and TRBJ1-1; a weak D match, TRBD1 (5 bases). CDR3 size: 13 residues. Per germline, CDR1 GTSNPN and CDR2 SVGIG (reference sequence). V was pared by 4 bases and J by 4 bases, with 13 bases between. CDR3 in amino acids: CAWITQGTTEAFF. In DNA, the CDR3 is TGTGCCTGGATTACCCAGGGCACCACTGAAGCTTTCTTT.

This clone was found a few times. The rearrangement links TRBV4-1 to TRBJ2-1; the match to TRBD2 covers 10 bases. CDR1 is MGHRA, CDR2 YSYEKL, per germline. V trimming: 0 bases; J trimming: 6 bases; junction bases outside the gene matches: 8. This CDR3 region has 17 residues. The CDR3 DNA sequence: TGCGCCAGCAGCCAAGAGGTTAGCGGGAGGAGGGGCAATGAGCAGTTCTTC. Translating it yields CASSQEVSGRRGNEQFF.

The gene calls are TRBV30 and TRBJ2-1; 10 bases match TRBD2. V was clipped by 0 bases and J by 6 bases; unmatched bases: 2. Germline V CDR1 and CDR2: GTSNPN, SVGIG (reference sequence). The CDR3 loop spans 14 amino acids. CDR3 nucleotide sequence: TGTGCCTGGAGTGTAATAGCGGGAGGCAATGAGCAGTTCTTC. This encodes CAWSVIAGGNEQFF. The complete variable domain, with remaining parts taken from reference TRBV30 and TRBJ2-1, reads SQTIHQWPATLVQPVGSPLSLECTVEGTSNPNLYWYRQAAGRGLQLLFYSVGIGQISSEVPQNLSASRPQDRQFILSSKKLLLSDSGFYLCAWSVIAGGNEQFFGPGTRLTVL.

The J gene is TRBJ1-6, the V gene TRBV11-1; D gene unclear. This CDR3 is built from 12 residues. Germline CDR1 and CDR2: SGHAT and FQDESV (reference sequence). V gave up 1 base and J gave up 11 bases, with 6 bases separating them. The CDR3 here is CASSLGRTPLHF. The CDR3, as DNA: TGTGCCAGCAGCTTAGGTCGGACACCCCTCCACTTT.

This chain uses TRBV7-3 with TRBJ2-3; 8 bases are a match to TRBD2. The germline V gene has CDR1 SGHTA and CDR2 FQGTGA. The CDR3 totals 15 residues. V lost 5 bases to trimming and J lost 5 bases; unmatched junction nucleotides: 9. The CDR3 region is CASSPQSGSEDTQYF. The CDR3 DNA sequence: TGTGCCAGCAGCCCTCAAAGCGGGAGCGAAGATACGCAGTATTTT. The variable domain in full, with the rest retrieved from reference TRBV7-3 and TRBJ2-3, is GAGVSQTPSNKVTEKGKYVELRCDPISGHTALYWYRQSLGQGPEFLIYFQGTGAADDSGLPNDRFFAVRPEGSVSTLKIQRTERGDSAVYLCASSPQSGSEDTQYFGPGTRLTVL.

The chain carries TRBV18 and TRBJ2-5; D unclear. Germline CDR1 and CDR2: KGHSH and LQKENI. The CDR3 sequence is 13 residues long. Trimming left V 4 bases short and J 2 bases short, with 8 bases between. This chain's CDR3 is CASSLPDQETQYF. Written as DNA, the CDR3 is TGTGCCAGCTCACTCCCGGATCAAGAGACCCAGTACTTC. Filled out from reference TRBV18 and TRBJ2-5, the complete variable domain reads NAGVMQNPRHLVRRRGQEARLRCSPMKGHSHVYWYRQLPEEGLKFMVYLQKENIIDESGMPKERFSAEFPKEGPSILRIQQVVRGDSAAYFCASSLPDQETQYFGPGTRLLVL.

The chain uses TRBV29-1 and TRBJ2-7; 12 bases are a match to TRBD2. Germline CDR1 and CDR2: SQVTM and ANQGSEA. V trimming: 6 bases; J trimming: 0 bases; junction bases outside the gene matches: 6. This CDR3 contains 15 residues. CDR3 sequence: CSVMTSGSLSYEQYF. The CDR3 DNA reads as TGCAGCGTGATGACTAGCGGGAGTCTCTCCTACGAGCAGTACTTC.

The chain links TRBV9 to TRBJ2-1; 8 bases map to TRBD2. CDR3 length: 16 amino acids. V was pared by 0 bases and J by 6 bases, with 8 bases of the junction left unmatched. CDR1 SGDLS and CDR2 YYNGEE come from the germline V gene. The CDR3 sequence: CASSVGLAGGLNEQFF. CDR3 coding DNA: TGTGCCAGCAGCGTAGGGCTAGCGGGCGGACTCAATGAGCAGTTCTTC.

The CDR3 DNA reads as TGCGCCAGCAGCTTGGGGCAGGGGGCGTCCCGGAACACTGAAGCTTTCTTT. Amino acids: CASSLGQGASRNTEAFF. V usage is TRBV5-1 and J usage is TRBJ1-1; 8 bases map to TRBD1. The CDR3 consists of 17 residues. Looked up from germline, CDR1 is SGHRS and CDR2 is YFSETQ. Trimming took 0 bases from V and 1 from J; bases not matched to a gene: 8.

V usage is TRBV1 and J usage is TRBJ2-5; the D call TRBD2 from the table was never checked on the DNA. TRBV1 is given as a pseudogene. This CDR3 has 13 amino acids. The chain's CDR3 is CTSSLSGRETQYF. CDR3 coding DNA: TGCACCAGCAGCCTTAGCGGGAGAGAGACCCAGTACTTC.

This clone has just one count. This chain links TRBV21-1 with TRBJ1-3. TRBV21-1 is a pseudogene. The CDR3 totals 17 residues. CDR3 bases: TGTGCCAGCAGCAAAGGGATCGATGGACGACGCGGAAACACCATATATTTT. Translation: CASSKGIDGRRGNTIYF.